This TCR beta chain is from a study of identical twins' blood T cells. TCRdb re-called the 5' RACE reads with MiXCR, one entry per CDR3 protein. Among a few hundred thousand distinct CDR3 sequences, about 28% were seen once, and the ten largest hold roughly 5.5%. This CDR3 is 15 amino acids long. The J segment lost 5 bases and the V segment lost 4 bases, leaving 3 bases of the junction unmatched. CDR1 is MNHEY and CDR2 is SVGAGI in the germline V gene. V usage is TRBV6-5 and J usage is TRBJ2-1, with 12 nucleotides matching TRBD2. The origin of this receptor is a woman aged 18 to 49 in good health. The material sequenced was PBMCs. The chain's CDR3 is CASSSLAGGHNEQFF. In DNA form, the CDR3 reads TGTGCCAGCAGTTCCCTAGCGGGGGGGCACAATGAGCAGTTCTTC.